Below are 22 T cell receptor beta chains sequenced from a single sample in a study of regulatory T cells in long-lasting Graves disease. Construction of the TCR beta libraries employed iRepertoire HTBI primers in conjunction with Arm-PCR of CDR3 regions. TCRdb used MiXCR to reprocess the multiplex PCR reads, holding one entry per CDR3 protein. The sample includes about 660,000 distinct CDR3 sequences, 25% to 30% seen only once; the top ten take 35% to 55%. Time point described: persistent/refractory GD, antithyroid drugs over 5 years with positive TRAb. PBMC-extracted RNA yielded the TCR library. Sequencing used peripheral blood mononuclear cells (PBMCs), obtained when the disease was refractory, from a patient treated with antithyroid drugs. Receptor source: a female donor with Graves disease.

This clonotype was seen ten or more times. The rearrangement uses TRBV12-3 or TRBV12-4 and TRBJ2-7; D perhaps matches TRBD1 (6 bases). V shed 5 bases and J shed 1 base, with 12 bases lying between them. The CDR3 extends over 14 amino acids. CDR3 sequence: CASSPDDRSYEQYF. Here the CDR3 DNA reads TGTGCCAGCAGTCCCGACGACAGGTCCTACGAGCAGTACTTC.

Only a few counts were recorded for this clonotype. CDR3 sequence (DNA): TGCGCCAGCAGCTCAGGACTAGCGGGGGGCCTATCCTACGAGCAGTACTTC. Protein: CASSSGLAGGLSYEQYF. The gene calls are TRBV5-1 and TRBJ2-7, with 14 bases matching TRBD2. The CDR3 spans 17 residues. Germline lookup yields CDR1 SGHRS and CDR2 YFSETQ. After removal of 3 bases from V and 1 base from J, the junction contained 6 bases not matched to a gene.

In its sample, this clonotype was seen many times. V gene TRBV12-3 or TRBV12-4 combines with J gene TRBJ2-5; 10 bases are a match to TRBD2. The trim removed 1 base at V and 1 base at J, leaving 3 bases unmatched. CDR3 size: 16 residues. The CDR3 DNA reads TGTGCCAGCAGTTTAGGCGCTAGCGGGGGCCAAGAGACCCAGTACTTC. It codes for CASSLGASGGQETQYF.

Concerning this clonotype: A much larger clone differs from this one at a single base, so this may be a read error. The chain is built from TRBV2 and TRBJ1-2, with D tentatively TRBD1 (6 bases). Germline loops: CDR1 SNHLY, CDR2 FYNNEI. The CDR3 loop spans 14 amino acids. This CDR3 is CASRVDRTNCGYTF. The CDR3 DNA reads as TGTGCCAGCAGGGTTGACAGGACTAACTGTGGCTACACCTTC.

Ten or more counts support this clonotype. V and J are TRBV11-2 and TRBJ1-1; D perhaps matches TRBD1 (5 bases). The germline V gene has CDR1 SGHAT and CDR2 FQNNGV. CDR3 length equals 15 residues. Between the trimmed V and J ends, which lost 1 base and 4 bases, there was a span of 13 bases. CDR3 DNA sequence: TGTGCCAGCAGCTTAGGTGGGGGACTGGGCACTGAAGCTTTCTTT. Translated: CASSLGGGLGTEAFF.

The V gene is TRBV5-6, the J gene TRBJ1-5; 7 bases match TRBD1. The CDR3 loop spans 16 amino acids. V was pared by 0 bases and J by 3 bases, with 6 bases of the junction left unmatched. CDR1 and CDR2 from the germline V gene are SGHDT and YYEEEE. CDR3: CASSLAWGTDNQPQHF. DNA of the CDR3: TGTGCCAGCAGCTTGGCCTGGGGGACAGACAATCAGCCCCAGCATTTT. Filled out from reference TRBV5-6 and TRBJ1-5, the complete variable domain reads DAGVTQSPTHLIKTRGQQVTLRCSPKSGHDTVSWYQQALGQGPQFIFQYYEEEERQRGNFPDRFSGHQFPNYSSELNVNALLLGDSALYLCASSLAWGTDNQPQHFGDGTRLSIL.

This clonotype was recorded many times. This rearrangement joins TRBV2 to TRBJ2-7; 8 bases agree with TRBD1. V gave up 3 bases and J gave up 2 bases; unmatched junction bases: 0. From germline, CDR1 is SNHLY and CDR2 FYNNEI. The CDR3 contains 13 residues. CDR3 nucleotides: TGTGCCAGCAGTGAGGACAGGGCCTACGAGCAGTACTTC. Protein: CASSEDRAYEQYF.

The chain has TRBV30 and TRBJ1-1, with no clear D. V was cut by 3 bases and J by 3 bases, with 2 bases left in between. CDR3 size: 10 residues. Per germline, CDR1 GTSNPN and CDR2 SVGIG (reference sequence). The CDR3 region has the DNA TGTGCCTGGAGGCACACTGAAGCTTTCTTT. Translating gives CAWRHTEAFF.

V is TRBV20-1 and J is TRBJ1-2; D gene unclear. CDR1 DFQATT and CDR2 SNEGSKA come from the germline V gene (reference sequence). CDR3 length: 14 residues. V was cut by 1 base and J by 0 bases, with 9 bases left in between. CDR3 region: CSARGGIANYGYTF. CDR3 sequence (DNA): TGCAGTGCTAGAGGCGGAATAGCTAACTATGGCTACACCTTC.

The chain recombines TRBV18 with TRBJ1-5; 11 bases are a match to TRBD1. The CDR3 length is 16 residues. Germline assignment: CDR1 KGHSH and CDR2 LQKENI. After removal of 4 bases from V and 4 bases from J, the junction contained 6 bases not matched to a gene. CDR3 protein: CASSLGQGGANQPQHF. Written as DNA, the CDR3 is TGTGCCAGCTCACTGGGACAGGGGGGTGCGAATCAGCCCCAGCATTTT. The full variable domain, in which reference TRBV18 and TRBJ1-5 provide the parts outside the CDR3, is NAGVMQNPRHLVRRRGQEARLRCSPMKGHSHVYWYRQLPEEGLKFMVYLQKENIIDESGMPKERFSAEFPKEGPSILRIQQVVRGDSAAYFCASSLGQGGANQPQHFGDGTRLSIL.

Only a few counts were recorded for this clonotype. The V gene is TRBV30, the J gene TRBJ1-1; 9 bases match TRBD1. Germline lookup yields CDR1 GTSNPN and CDR2 SVGIG (reference sequence). CDR3 length equals 11 residues. The junction had 7 bases not matched to a gene; V was cut back by 8 bases and J by 9 bases. CDR3 in amino acids: CARGGTGKAFF. The CDR3 DNA sequence: TGTGCCCGGGGGGGGACAGGGAAAGCTTTCTTT. Full variable domain (outside the CDR3, taken from reference TRBV30 and TRBJ1-1): SQTIHQWPATLVQPVGSPLSLECTVEGTSNPNLYWYRQAAGRGLQLLFYSVGIGQISSEVPQNLSASRPQDRQFILSSKKLLLSDSGFYLCARGGTGKAFFGQGTRLTVV.

The V and J genes are TRBV2 and TRBJ2-5; tentative D call: TRBD2 (6 bases). V lost 4 bases and J 4 bases, leaving 10 bases between the germline ends. The CDR3 is 13 amino acids. CDR1 and CDR2 (germline): SNHLY, FYNNEI. Here the CDR3 reads CASSGRGGETQYF. CDR3 in DNA: TGTGCCAGCAGTGGAAGGGGAGGAGAGACCCAGTACTTC.

This clonotype was observed many times. This chain uses TRBV6-1 with TRBJ1-5; D is unclear. V shed 1 base and J shed 6 bases, with 4 bases lying between them. Germline values: CDR1 MNHNS, CDR2 SASEGT. CDR3 length: 12 residues. The DNA for the CDR3 is TGTGCCAGCAGTGAAGGGTCTCAGCCCCAGCATTTT. It is translated as CASSEGSQPQHF.

The J gene is TRBJ2-3, the V gene TRBV25-1; D gene uncertain. The CDR3 is made up of 15 amino acids. Germline lookup yields CDR1 MGHDK and CDR2 SYGVNS. With 2 bases removed from V and 1 base from J, the gap between germline ends came to 10 bases. This CDR3 is CASSEASGRTDTQYF. DNA for the CDR3: TGTGCCAGCAGTGAAGCGTCAGGCCGCACAGATACGCAGTATTTT.

Comments on this clonotype: A much larger clone differs from this one at a single base, so this may be a read error. The chain has TRBV28 and TRBJ2-6; TRBD1 is a possible D gene (6 bases). The CDR3 extends over 17 amino acids. CDR1 MDHEN and CDR2 SYDVKM come from the germline V gene. V shed 1 base and J shed 2 bases, with 12 bases lying between them. The CDR3 coding sequence is TGTGCCAGCAGTTTATATGGACAGCCTACTGGGGCCAACGTCCTGACTTTC. Encoded protein: CASSLYGQPTGANVLTF.

The table lists this clonotype with many counts. The V and J genes are TRBV20-1 and TRBJ1-1; tentative D call: TRBD1 (5 bases). The ends were cut back, 7 bases at V and 4 bases at J, with 13 bases in the middle. The CDR3 has 12 amino acids. Germline V gives CDR1 DFQATT, CDR2 SNEGSKA (reference sequence). CDR3 sequence reads: CSGRVRGTEAFF. For the CDR3, the DNA is TGCAGTGGAAGAGTAAGGGGCACTGAAGCTTTCTTT.

J is TRBJ1-6 and V is TRBV5-1, with D unclear. The V and J ends lost 5 bases and 5 bases respectively, with 8 bases between them. The CDR3 runs to 13 residues. Germline V gives CDR1 SGHRS, CDR2 YFSETQ. The chain's CDR3 is CASRPENNSPLHF. The CDR3 nucleotides read TGCGCCAGCAGGCCGGAAAATAATTCACCCCTCCACTTT.

The chain couples TRBV30 to TRBJ2-7; 9 bases agree with TRBD1. Germline assignment: CDR1 GTSNPN and CDR2 SVGIG (reference sequence). V lost 2 bases, J lost 10 bases, and 3 bases stayed unmatched. The CDR3 consists of 11 residues. The chain's CDR3 is CAWSTGGVQYF. DNA for the CDR3: TGTGCCTGGAGTACAGGGGGCGTTCAGTACTTC.

This clonotype showed up many times. The chain uses TRBV6-2 or TRBV6-3 and TRBJ1-5; 9 positions agree with TRBD1. This CDR3 has 15 amino acids. V shed 6 bases and J 0 bases; nucleotides not matched to a gene: 3. The germline gives CDR1 MNHEY, CDR2 SVGEGT. The CDR3 DNA follows: TGTGCCAGCAGCCGGACAGGGGATAGCAATCAGCCCCAGCATTTT. Translated, it gives CASSRTGDSNQPQHF.

The chain joins TRBV19 to TRBJ1-2; no firm D call. Trimming took 11 bases from V and 0 from J, leaving 13 bases between them. CDR1 and CDR2 from the germline V gene are LNHDA and SQIVND (reference sequence). This CDR3 is built from 13 residues. CDR3 residues: CAARSGSNYGYTF. DNA of the CDR3: TGTGCCGCCCGGTCGGGTTCTAACTATGGCTACACCTTC.

The chain has TRBV11-2 and TRBJ1-1; 9 nucleotides match TRBD1. The length of the CDR3 is 16 residues. V shed 3 bases, J shed 4 bases, and the junction held 9 bases outside the gene matches. Per the germline V gene, CDR1 is SGHAT and CDR2 is FQNNGV. CDR3 DNA sequence: TGTGCCAGCAGCTTTTGGTTCACAGGGGGCACCACTGAAGCTTTCTTT. The encoded protein is CASSFWFTGGTTEAFF.

The gene calls are TRBV6-9 and TRBJ1-1, with D unclear. Germline CDR1 reads MNHGY; CDR2 reads SVAAGI. The germline V and J ends were trimmed by 3 bases and 0 bases, with 8 bases remaining between them. CDR3 length: 14 residues. CDR3 in amino acids: CASSYQPMNTEAFF. DNA of the CDR3: TGTGCCAGCAGTTACCAGCCTATGAACACTGAAGCTTTCTTT.